The 6 T cell receptor beta chains given below trace back to one sample, sequenced in a study of Graves' ophthalmopathy and Graves' hyperthyroidism. TCR beta CDR3 amplification used RNA transcripts. An opening RT-PCR round employed HTBI primers and preceded a second-round multiplex PCR. Using its own MiXCR run on the multiplex PCR reads, TCRdb lists one record per CDR3 protein. The sample shows 680,000 or so distinct CDR3 sequences, about 20% of them seen only once. Sequencing was carried out using peripheral blood. The receptor set was obtained from a woman aged 18 to 35 with stable Graves' hyperthyroidism. Some clones in this sample may be carry-over from other donors' samples.

This clonotype showed up many times. This sequence joins TRBV27 and TRBJ2-7; D assignment may be TRBD1 or TRBD2 (6 bases each). The CDR3 has 16 residues. Germline V gene data show CDR1 as MNHEY and CDR2 as SMNVEV (reference sequence). The V end was cut by 6 bases, the J end by 3 bases, with 21 bases between. The CDR3 DNA is TGTGCCAGCAGCTCCCGGTCGGGGGCTGGACACTACGAGCAGTACTTC. The encoded protein is CASSSRSGAGHYEQYF.

This clonotype was recorded at least ten times. The genes are TRBV13 and TRBJ2-5; TRBD2 agrees at 7 bases. This CDR3 region has 15 residues. V gave up 5 bases and J gave up 2 bases; unmatched junction bases: 8. Per the germline V gene, CDR1 is PRHDT and CDR2 is FYEKMQ (reference sequence). The CDR3 DNA follows: TGTGCCAGCAGCACGAGGGACTATCTACAAGAGACCCAGTACTTC. It specifies CASSTRDYLQETQYF.

The rearrangement uses TRBV28 and TRBJ2-7, with unresolved D. The CDR3 contains 13 residues. Germline V CDR1 and CDR2: MDHEN, SYDVKM. Between the trimmed V and J ends, which lost 3 bases and 5 bases, there was a span of 11 bases. This CDR3 is CASSFDIRNEQYF. The CDR3, as DNA: TGTGCCAGCAGTTTCGACATTCGAAACGAGCAGTACTTC.

This clonotype was seen ten or more times. V gene TRBV28 combines with J gene TRBJ2-7; TRBD2 aligns across 11 bases. CDR3 length: 18 residues. Germline V gene data show CDR1 as MDHEN and CDR2 as SYDVKM. The V and J ends lost 4 bases and 4 bases, in that order; junction bases with no gene match: 15. CDR3 nucleotide sequence: TGTGCCAGCAGTTCAGCAGGGCGGGAACTAGCGGGAGCTTACGAGCAGTACTTC. It is translated as CASSSAGRELAGAYEQYF.

V is TRBV5-6 and J is TRBJ1-2; D is unresolved. This CDR3 region has 12 residues. The ends were cut back, 9 bases at V and 4 bases at J, with 13 bases in the middle. The germline CDR1 and CDR2 sequences are SGHDT and YYEEEE. This CDR3 reads CATRLGSYGYTF. CDR3 nucleotide sequence: TGTGCCACCCGGTTAGGCAGCTATGGCTACACCTTC. The full variable domain, completed using reference TRBV5-6 and TRBJ1-2, is DAGVTQSPTHLIKTRGQQVTLRCSPKSGHDTVSWYQQALGQGPQFIFQYYEEEERQRGNFPDRFSGHQFPNYSSELNVNALLLGDSALYLCATRLGSYGYTFGSGTRLTVV.

This clonotype was counted many times. One junction end disagrees with the germline gene, perhaps due to a read error. The chain employs TRBV6-1 and TRBJ2-7; the match to TRBD2 covers 7 bases. CDR3 length: 16 amino acids. Germline loops: CDR1 MNHNS, CDR2 SASEGT. CDR3 protein: CASSGDGAGDPYEQHF. The CDR3 nucleotides are TGTGCCAGCAGTGGGGATGGGGCGGGAGATCCCTACGAGCAGCACTTC.